Following are 15 T cell receptor beta chains from one sample sequenced in a study of CD8+ T cells in alopecia areata. Treatment in this sample: oral pan-JAK inhibitor, 5-10 mg twice daily. Reverse transcription of extracted RNA yielded cDNA, which provided the sequencing template. The method was immunoSEQ multiplex PCR; TCRdb's version includes in-frame clones alone and lacks a portion of them. The data hold under 350,000 clones, with roughly 64% observed a single time. The sample was CD4+ T cells sorted from blood, taken at week 24, from a patient treated with tofacitinib. Receptors were obtained from a human donor with alopecia areata.

The DNA for the CDR3 is TGTGCCAGCAGCTTAGCGGGGGTGATCTACAATGAGCAGTTCTTC. This codes for CASSLAGVIYNEQFF. V usage is TRBV7-2 and J usage is TRBJ2-1; D tentatively reads TRBD1 or TRBD2 (5 bases each). Trimming pared 0 bases from V and 3 bases from J, leaving 9 bases between. Germline CDR1 SGHTA, CDR2 FQGNSA. This CDR3 has 15 amino acids.

This chain connects TRBV29-1 to TRBJ2-7, with D unresolved. CDR3 length: 13 amino acids. Germline CDR1 is SQVTM and CDR2 is ANQGSEA. V lost 6 bases and J 0 bases, leaving 12 bases between the germline ends. CDR3 sequence: CSVLDRSSYEQYF. The CDR3 coding sequence is TGCAGCGTACTCGACCGGAGCTCCTACGAGCAGTACTTC.

The rearrangement uses TRBV28 and TRBJ2-5, with D possibly TRBD1 on 5 matching bases. Trimming removed 5 bases from V and 1 base from J, with 8 bases in between. This CDR3 has 13 amino acids. Germline CDR1 and CDR2: MDHEN and SYDVKM. The CDR3 here is CASSRTTQETQYF. The CDR3, as DNA: TGTGCCAGCAGTCGGACAACCCAAGAGACCCAGTACTTC.

The V gene is TRBV25-1, the J gene TRBJ1-6; 9 bases align to TRBD1. The CDR3 consists of 13 residues. Germline V gives CDR1 MGHDK, CDR2 SYGVNS. The V and J ends lost 8 bases and 8 bases, in that order; junction bases with no gene match: 4. CDR3 coding DNA: TGTGCCAGCCGGGGACAGGGACATTCACCCCTCCACTTT. Protein sequence: CASRGQGHSPLHF. Complete variable domain (other parts from reference TRBV25-1 and TRBJ1-6): EADIYQTPRYLVIGTGKKITLECSQTMGHDKMYWYQQDPGMELHLIHYSYGVNSTEKGDLSSESTVSRIRTEHFPLTLESARPSHTSQYLCASRGQGHSPLHFGNGTRLTVT.

V gene TRBV4-1 combines with J gene TRBJ2-2; tentative D call: TRBD1 (5 bases). V lost 4 bases and J lost 6, with 18 bases in between. There are 16 residues in the CDR3. CDR1 is MGHRA and CDR2 is YSYEKL in the germline V gene. The CDR3 spells CASSLLGQGLPGELFF. The CDR3 region has the DNA TGCGCCAGCAGCCTTCTGGGGCAGGGTCTCCCCGGGGAGCTGTTTTTT.

The J gene is TRBJ1-2, the V gene TRBV30; D is unclear. CDR3 length equals 11 residues. Trimming removed 1 base from V and 8 bases from J, with 8 bases in between. Germline CDR1 reads GTSNPN; CDR2 reads SVGIG (reference sequence). The CDR3 loop is CAWSDSGGYTF. In DNA, the CDR3 is TGTGCCTGGAGTGATTCGGGAGGCTACACCTTC. The full variable domain, its missing parts supplied by reference TRBV30 and TRBJ1-2, is SQTIHQWPATLVQPVGSPLSLECTVEGTSNPNLYWYRQAAGRGLQLLFYSVGIGQISSEVPQNLSASRPQDRQFILSSKKLLLSDSGFYLCAWSDSGGYTFGSGTRLTVV.

This chain connects TRBV5-1 to TRBJ2-2; 8 bases match TRBD1. The V gene's germline CDR1 is SGHRS and CDR2 YFSETQ. V was clipped by 2 bases and J by 4 bases; unmatched bases: 7. The CDR3 runs 16 residues. CDR3 nucleotide sequence: TGCGCCAGCAGCTTTTCACCGACAGGGGCCACCGGGGAGCTGTTTTTT. It translates to CASSFSPTGATGELFF.

This sequence joins TRBV30 and TRBJ1-3; D is ambiguous. Germline V gene data show CDR1 as GTSNPN and CDR2 as SVGIG (reference sequence). Trimming pared 0 bases from V and 2 bases from J, leaving 11 bases between. The CDR3 totals 15 residues. The CDR3 reads CAWSVLAAPGNTIYF. CDR3 nucleotides: TGTGCCTGGAGTGTACTAGCCGCGCCTGGAAACACCATATATTTT.

The genes are TRBV29-1 and TRBJ1-1, with D perhaps matching TRBD1 (5 bases). The CDR3 spans 12 residues. V gave up 4 bases and J gave up 4 bases, with 10 bases separating them. Germline V gene lookup returns CDR1 SQVTM and CDR2 ANQGSEA. The CDR3 here is CSVVPGTTEAFF. CDR3 nucleotide sequence: TGCAGCGTTGTTCCTGGGACCACTGAAGCTTTCTTT.

This clone was found a few times. This chain links TRBV13 with TRBJ2-7, with D maybe TRBD2 (5 bases). Germline V gives CDR1 PRHDT, CDR2 FYEKMQ (reference sequence). Trimming shortened V by 1 base and J by 1 base, and 11 bases separated the two germline ends. There are 15 residues in the CDR3. CDR3 nucleotide sequence: TGTGCCAGCAGCTTAGTGGGCAGGAGGTCCTACGAGCAGTACTTC. It specifies CASSLVGRRSYEQYF.

The gene calls are TRBV2 and TRBJ2-1; D remains unclear. The CDR3 contains 14 residues. Trimming pared 7 bases from V and 7 bases from J, leaving 17 bases between. Germline V gene data show CDR1 as SNHLY and CDR2 as FYNNEI. The CDR3 DNA follows: TGTGCCAGCAAGGGTGGGGTTTCATCTAATGAGCAGTTCTTC. It yields the protein CASKGGVSSNEQFF.

This chain uses TRBV30 with TRBJ2-1; 9 bases agree with TRBD2. This CDR3 comprises 11 residues. The junction had 5 bases not matched to a gene; V was cut back by 1 base and J by 16 bases. Germline assignment: CDR1 GTSNPN and CDR2 SVGIG (reference sequence). CDR3 region: CAWSALAGVFF. In DNA form, the CDR3 reads TGTGCCTGGAGTGCCTTAGCGGGGGTTTTCTTC.

This clone was picked up a small number of times. The chain is built from TRBV30 and TRBJ1-6; D unclear. The V end lost 2 bases, the J end lost 9 bases, and 17 bases lay between the germline ends. CDR1 and CDR2 (germline): GTSNPN, SVGIG (reference sequence). The CDR3 totals 15 residues. CDR3 protein: CAWSMMDLTISPLHF. The CDR3, as DNA: TGTGCCTGGAGTATGATGGACCTGACCATTTCACCCCTCCACTTT.

This chain links TRBV2 with TRBJ1-5; maybe TRBD1 (6 bases). V was trimmed by 4 bases and J by 4 bases, leaving 11 bases between them. CDR1 SNHLY and CDR2 FYNNEI come from the germline V gene. The CDR3 consists of 14 residues. The CDR3 spells CASSVEGDNQPQHF. CDR3 nucleotide sequence: TGTGCCAGCAGTGTCGAGGGGGATAATCAGCCCCAGCATTTT.

This rearrangement joins TRBV30 to TRBJ2-1; possibly TRBD2 for D (6 bases). V was clipped by 0 bases and J by 10 bases, with 13 bases between them. CDR3 length equals 13 residues. The germline V gene encodes CDR1 GTSNPN and CDR2 SVGIG (reference sequence). The CDR3 DNA follows: TGTGCCTGGAGTGTACTTGGGGGGATGGAGCAGTTCTTC. This encodes CAWSVLGGMEQFF.